This T cell receptor beta chain was observed in a study of T cells after yellow fever vaccination. TCRdb fed the 5' RACE reads into MiXCR, producing one record per CDR3 protein. The table includes about 74,000 distinct CDR3 sequences, more than 5.5% detected once. CDR1 and CDR2 from the germline V gene are SEHNR and FQNEAQ (reference sequence). The CDR3 sequence is 15 residues long. The V and J ends lost 5 bases and 5 bases respectively, with 19 bases between them. The sample holds a few counts of this clonotype. This clonotype was obtained from a man aged 18 to 30 who received the YFV17D yellow fever vaccine. The sample consisted of CD8+ T cells sorted from PBMCs, taken less than 6 days after the first yellow fever vaccination. V is TRBV7-9 and J is TRBJ2-7; the D gene is possibly TRBD2 (6 bases). Here the CDR3 reads CASSPGTGDPHEQYF. The CDR3 bases are TGTGCCAGCAGCCCCGGGACGGGGGACCCCCACGAGCAGTACTTC.